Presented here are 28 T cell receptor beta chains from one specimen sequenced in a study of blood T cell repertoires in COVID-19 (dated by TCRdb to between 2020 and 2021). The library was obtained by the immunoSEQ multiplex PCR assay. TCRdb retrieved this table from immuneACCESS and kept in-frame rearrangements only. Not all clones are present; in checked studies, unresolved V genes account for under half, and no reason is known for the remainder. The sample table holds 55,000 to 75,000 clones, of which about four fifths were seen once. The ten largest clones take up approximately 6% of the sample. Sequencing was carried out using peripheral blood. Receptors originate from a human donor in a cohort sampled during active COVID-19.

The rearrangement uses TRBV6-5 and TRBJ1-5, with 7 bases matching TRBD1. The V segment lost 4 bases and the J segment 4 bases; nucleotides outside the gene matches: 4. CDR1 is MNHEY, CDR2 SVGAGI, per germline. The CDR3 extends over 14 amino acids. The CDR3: CASSLEQGNQPQHF. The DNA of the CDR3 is TGTGCCAGCAGTTTGGAACAGGGGAATCAGCCCCAGCATTTT.

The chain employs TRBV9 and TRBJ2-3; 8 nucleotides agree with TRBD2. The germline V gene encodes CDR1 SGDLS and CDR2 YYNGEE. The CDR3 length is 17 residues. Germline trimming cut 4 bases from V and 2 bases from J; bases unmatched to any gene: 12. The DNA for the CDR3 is TGTGCCAGCAGCCCTAGGCCCTCTGGACTAGCCACAGATACGCAGTATTTT. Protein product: CASSPRPSGLATDTQYF.

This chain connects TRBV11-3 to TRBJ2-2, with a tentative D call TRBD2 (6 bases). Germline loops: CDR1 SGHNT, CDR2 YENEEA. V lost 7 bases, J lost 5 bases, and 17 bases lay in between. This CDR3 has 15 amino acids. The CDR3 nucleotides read TGTGCCAGCACCTCCGGGCAGGGAGGTACCGGGGAGCTGTTTTTT. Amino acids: CASTSGQGGTGELFF.

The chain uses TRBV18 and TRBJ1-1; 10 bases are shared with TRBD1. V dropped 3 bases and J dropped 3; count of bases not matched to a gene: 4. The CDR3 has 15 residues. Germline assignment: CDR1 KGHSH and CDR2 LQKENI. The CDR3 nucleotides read TGTGCCAGCTCACCCGACGGACAGGGGGACACTGAAGCTTTCTTT. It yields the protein CASSPDGQGDTEAFF.

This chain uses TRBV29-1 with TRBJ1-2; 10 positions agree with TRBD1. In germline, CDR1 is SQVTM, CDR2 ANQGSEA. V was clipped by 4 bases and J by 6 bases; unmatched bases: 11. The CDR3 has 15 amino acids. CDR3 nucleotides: TGCAGCGTTGGACCGGGACAGGGGAGATGGAATGGCTACACCTTC. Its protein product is CSVGPGQGRWNGYTF. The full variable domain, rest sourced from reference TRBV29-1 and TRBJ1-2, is SAVISQKPSRDICQRGTSLTIQCQVDSQVTMMFWYRQQPGQSLTLIATANQGSEATYESGFVIDKFPISRPNLTFSTLTVSNMSPEDSSIYLCSVGPGQGRWNGYTFGSGTRLTVV.

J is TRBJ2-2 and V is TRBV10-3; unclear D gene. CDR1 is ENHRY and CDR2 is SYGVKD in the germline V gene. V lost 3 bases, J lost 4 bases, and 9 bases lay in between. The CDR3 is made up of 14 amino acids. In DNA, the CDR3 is TGTGCCATCAGTGAACCTCACTCCACCGGGGAGCTGTTTTTT. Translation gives CAISEPHSTGELFF.

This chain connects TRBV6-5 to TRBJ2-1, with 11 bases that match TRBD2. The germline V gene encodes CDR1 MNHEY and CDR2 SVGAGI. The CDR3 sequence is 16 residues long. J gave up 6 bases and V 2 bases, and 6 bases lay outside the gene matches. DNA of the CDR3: TGTGCCAGCAGTTACGGGGGTCTAGCGGGAGGCAATGAGCAGTTCTTC. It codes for CASSYGGLAGGNEQFF.

CDR3 residues: CASSPPSAETQYF. The CDR3 DNA sequence: TGTGCCAGCTCACCACCTAGCGCGGAGACCCAGTACTTC. The V call is TRBV18, the J call TRBJ2-5, with D possibly matching TRBD2 (5 bases). Germline-derived CDR1 and CDR2 are KGHSH and LQKENI. CDR3 length equals 13 residues. V lost 0 bases, J lost 5 bases, and 7 bases lay in between.

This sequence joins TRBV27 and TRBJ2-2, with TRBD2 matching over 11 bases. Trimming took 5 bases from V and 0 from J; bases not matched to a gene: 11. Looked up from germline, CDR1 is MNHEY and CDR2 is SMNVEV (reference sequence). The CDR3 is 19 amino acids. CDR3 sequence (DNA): TGTGCCAGCAGTCCGAGGACTAGCGGGCATTCACCGAACACCGGGGAGCTGTTTTTT. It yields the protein CASSPRTSGHSPNTGELFF.

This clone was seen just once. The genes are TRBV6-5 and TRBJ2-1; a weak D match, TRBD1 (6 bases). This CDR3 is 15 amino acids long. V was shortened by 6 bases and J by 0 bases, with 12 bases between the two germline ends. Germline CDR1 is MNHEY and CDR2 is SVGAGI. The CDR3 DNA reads TGTGCCAGCAGAGGGGGTTTAGGCTCCTACAATGAGCAGTTCTTC. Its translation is CASRGGLGSYNEQFF.

CDR3 in DNA: TGTGCCAGCAGGGACGGGATTGGGGGGAGCTCCTATAATTCACCCCTCCACTTT. This translates into CASRDGIGGSSYNSPLHF. The chain uses TRBV28 and TRBJ1-6; maybe TRBD1 (5 bases). The CDR3 extends over 18 amino acids. Germline CDR1 is MDHEN and CDR2 is SYDVKM. The V and J ends lost 6 bases and 0 bases respectively, with 18 bases between them. Full variable domain (outside the CDR3, taken from reference TRBV28 and TRBJ1-6): DVKVTQSSRYLVKRTGEKVFLECVQDMDHENMFWYRQDPGLGLRLIYFSYDVKMKEKGDIPEGYSVSREKKERFSLILESASTNQTSMYLCASRDGIGGSSYNSPLHFGNGTRLTVT.

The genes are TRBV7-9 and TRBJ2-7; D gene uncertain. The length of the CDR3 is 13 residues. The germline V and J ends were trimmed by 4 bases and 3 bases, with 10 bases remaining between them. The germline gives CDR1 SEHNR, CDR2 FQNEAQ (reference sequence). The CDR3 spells CASSYTTLYEQYF. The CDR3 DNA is TGTGCCAGCAGCTACACTACTCTCTACGAGCAGTACTTC.

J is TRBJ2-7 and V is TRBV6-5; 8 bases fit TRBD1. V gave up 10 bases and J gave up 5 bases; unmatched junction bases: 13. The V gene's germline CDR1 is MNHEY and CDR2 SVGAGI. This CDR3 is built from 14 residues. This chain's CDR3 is CATEVSGGVNEQYF. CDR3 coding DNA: TGTGCCACCGAAGTATCAGGGGGCGTTAACGAGCAGTACTTC.

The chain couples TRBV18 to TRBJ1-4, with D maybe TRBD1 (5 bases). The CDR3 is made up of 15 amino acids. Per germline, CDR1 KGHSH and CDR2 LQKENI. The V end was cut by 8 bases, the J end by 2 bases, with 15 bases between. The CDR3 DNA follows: TGTGCCAGCGCCCCTACGGGGGACACTAATGAAAAACTGTTTTTT. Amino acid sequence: CASAPTGDTNEKLFF.

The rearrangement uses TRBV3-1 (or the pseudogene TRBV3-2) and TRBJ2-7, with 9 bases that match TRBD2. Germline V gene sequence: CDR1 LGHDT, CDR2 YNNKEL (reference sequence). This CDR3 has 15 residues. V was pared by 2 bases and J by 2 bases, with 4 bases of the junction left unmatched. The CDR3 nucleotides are TGTGCCAGCAGCCAAAGACTAGCGGTTCCCTACGAGCAGTACTTC. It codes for CASSQRLAVPYEQYF.

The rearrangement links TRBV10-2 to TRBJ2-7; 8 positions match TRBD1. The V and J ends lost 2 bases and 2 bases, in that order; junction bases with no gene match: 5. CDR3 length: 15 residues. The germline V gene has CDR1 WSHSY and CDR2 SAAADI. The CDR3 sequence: CASSELGTGPYEQYF. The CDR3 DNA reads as TGCGCCAGCAGTGAGCTGGGGACAGGTCCCTACGAGCAGTACTTC.

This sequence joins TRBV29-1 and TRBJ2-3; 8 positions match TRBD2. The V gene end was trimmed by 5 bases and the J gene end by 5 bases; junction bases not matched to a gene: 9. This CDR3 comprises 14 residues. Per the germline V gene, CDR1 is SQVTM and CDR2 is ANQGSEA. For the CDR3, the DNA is TGCAGCGTTAAAGCTTGGGCGGGAGGAGATACGCAGTATTTT. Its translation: CSVKAWAGGDTQYF.

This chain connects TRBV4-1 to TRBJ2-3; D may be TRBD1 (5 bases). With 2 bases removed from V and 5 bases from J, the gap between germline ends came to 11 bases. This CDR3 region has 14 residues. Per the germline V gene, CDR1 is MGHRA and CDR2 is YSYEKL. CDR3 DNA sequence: TGCGCCAGCAGCCAAACTACCCAGGGAGATACGCAGTATTTT. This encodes CASSQTTQGDTQYF.

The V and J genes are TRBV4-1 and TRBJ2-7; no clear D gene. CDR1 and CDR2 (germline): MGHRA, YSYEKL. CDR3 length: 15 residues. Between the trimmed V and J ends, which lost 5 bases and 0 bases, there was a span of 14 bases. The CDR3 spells CASSSPAGGSYEQYF. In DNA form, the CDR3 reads TGCGCCAGCAGCTCCCCGGCAGGTGGCTCCTACGAGCAGTACTTC.

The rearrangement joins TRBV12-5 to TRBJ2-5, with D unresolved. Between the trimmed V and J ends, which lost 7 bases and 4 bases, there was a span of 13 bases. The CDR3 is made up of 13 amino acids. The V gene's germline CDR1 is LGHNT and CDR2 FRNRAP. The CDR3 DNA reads TGTGCTAGTGCCGCCTCGCCCGGAGAGACCCAGTACTTC. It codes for CASAASPGETQYF.

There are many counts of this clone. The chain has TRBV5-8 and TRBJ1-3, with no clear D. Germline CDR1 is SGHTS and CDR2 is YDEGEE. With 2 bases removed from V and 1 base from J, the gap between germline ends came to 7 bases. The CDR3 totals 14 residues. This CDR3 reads CASSFDRSGNTIYF. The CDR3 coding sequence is TGTGCCAGCAGCTTCGATAGATCTGGAAACACCATATATTTT.

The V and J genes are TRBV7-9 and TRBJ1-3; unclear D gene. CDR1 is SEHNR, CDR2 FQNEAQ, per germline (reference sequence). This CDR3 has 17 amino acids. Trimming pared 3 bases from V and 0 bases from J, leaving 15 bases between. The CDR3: CASSFPPDGSSGNTIYF. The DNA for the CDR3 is TGTGCCAGCAGCTTTCCCCCCGACGGGTCCTCTGGAAACACCATATATTTT.

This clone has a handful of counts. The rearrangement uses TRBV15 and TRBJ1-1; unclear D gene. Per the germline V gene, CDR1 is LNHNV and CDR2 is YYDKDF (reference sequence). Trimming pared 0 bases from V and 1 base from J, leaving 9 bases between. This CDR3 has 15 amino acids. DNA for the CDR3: TGTGCCACCAGCAGAGATGTAGGGAGGAACACTGAAGCTTTCTTT. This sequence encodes CATSRDVGRNTEAFF.

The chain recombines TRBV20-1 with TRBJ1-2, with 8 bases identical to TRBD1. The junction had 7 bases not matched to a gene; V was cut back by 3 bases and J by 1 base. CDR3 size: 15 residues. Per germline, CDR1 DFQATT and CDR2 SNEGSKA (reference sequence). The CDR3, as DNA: TGCAGTGCTAGTACGACAGGGGTCTTTAACTATGGCTACACCTTC. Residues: CSASTTGVFNYGYTF.

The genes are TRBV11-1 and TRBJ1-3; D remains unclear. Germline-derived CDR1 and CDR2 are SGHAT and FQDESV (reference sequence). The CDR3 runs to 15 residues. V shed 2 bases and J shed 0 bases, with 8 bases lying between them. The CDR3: CASSLQAASGNTIYF. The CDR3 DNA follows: TGTGCCAGCAGCTTACAGGCAGCCTCTGGAAACACCATATATTTT. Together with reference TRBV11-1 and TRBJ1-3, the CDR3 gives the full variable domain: EAEVAQSPRYKITEKSQAVAFWCDPISGHATLYWYRQILGQGPELLVQFQDESVVDDSQLPKDRFSAERLKGVDSTLKIQPAELGDSAMYLCASSLQAASGNTIYFGEGSWLTVV.

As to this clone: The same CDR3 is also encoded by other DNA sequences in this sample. The CDR3 sequence is CAWSASRDSFGYTF. The CDR3 DNA reads TGTGCCTGGAGCGCTAGCCGGGACAGCTTTGGCTACACCTTC. This chain links TRBV30 with TRBJ1-2, with 7 bases identical to TRBD1. The V gene end was trimmed by 3 bases and the J gene end by 7 bases; junction bases not matched to a gene: 11. Germline loops: CDR1 GTSNPN, CDR2 SVGIG (reference sequence). The CDR3 has 14 residues.

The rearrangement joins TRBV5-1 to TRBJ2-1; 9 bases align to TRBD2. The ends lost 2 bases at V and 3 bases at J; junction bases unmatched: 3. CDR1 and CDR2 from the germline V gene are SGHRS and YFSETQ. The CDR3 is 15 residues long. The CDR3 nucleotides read TGCGCCAGCAGCTTTTGGACTAGCGACTACAATGAGCAGTTCTTC. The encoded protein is CASSFWTSDYNEQFF.

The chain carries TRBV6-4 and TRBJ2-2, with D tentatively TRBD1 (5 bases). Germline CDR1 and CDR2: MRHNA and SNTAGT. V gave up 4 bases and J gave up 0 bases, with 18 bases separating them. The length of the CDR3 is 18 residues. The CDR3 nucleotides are TGTGCCAGCAGTGCTTACCCTCAGGGAACAGCGAACACCGGGGAGCTGTTTTTT. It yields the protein CASSAYPQGTANTGELFF.